Shown below are 11 T cell receptor beta chains from a single sample sequenced in a study of blood T cell repertoires in COVID-19. Profiled with immunoSEQ multiplex PCR; TCRdb holds only in-frame clones, not every one. The sample records around 190,000 clones, 70% to 90% being singletons. Sequencing input: peripheral blood. The receptors stem from a man aged 65 to 79 with active or convalescent COVID-19.

The chain combines TRBV28 with TRBJ1-5, with TRBD1 matching over 12 bases. Losses at the gene ends were 3 bases for V and 5 bases for J; bases not matched to a gene: 5. This CDR3 is 16 amino acids long. Germline CDR1 and CDR2: MDHEN and SYDVKM. CDR3 loop: CASSFVGQGAYQPQHF. Here the CDR3 DNA reads TGTGCCAGCAGTTTTGTGGGACAGGGGGCGTATCAGCCCCAGCATTTT.

With regard to this clone: The sample has other DNA sequences that encode this CDR3 too. This rearrangement joins TRBV5-1 to TRBJ1-4; D is ambiguous. V was shortened by 4 bases and J by 0 bases, with 10 bases between the two germline ends. The CDR3 extends over 15 amino acids. Germline loops: CDR1 SGHRS, CDR2 YFSETQ. CDR3 nucleotides: TGCGCCAGCAGCCCGGGATCCGCAACTAATGAAAAACTGTTTTTT. Translating gives CASSPGSATNEKLFF.

The chain couples TRBV28 to TRBJ1-5, with D unresolved. Germline V gene data show CDR1 as MDHEN and CDR2 as SYDVKM. V was pared by 5 bases and J by 4 bases, with 6 bases between. CDR3 size: 12 residues. The CDR3, as DNA: TGTGCCAGCAGTACGAGTAATCAGCCCCAGCATTTT. Protein product: CASSTSNQPQHF.

The chain uses TRBV6-5 and TRBJ1-2, with a tentative D call TRBD1 (6 bases). CDR1 is MNHEY, CDR2 SVGAGI, per germline. The CDR3 totals 14 residues. V dropped 7 bases and J dropped 4 bases, with 16 bases sitting between them. This CDR3 reads CASNKQGAIYGYTF. The CDR3 DNA is TGTGCCAGCAACAAACAGGGAGCGATCTATGGCTACACCTTC.

This chain connects TRBV6-5 to TRBJ2-2, with D perhaps matching TRBD2 (5 bases). Trimming pared 2 bases from V and 7 bases from J, leaving 5 bases between. Germline CDR1 is MNHEY and CDR2 is SVGAGI. This CDR3 has 12 residues. As DNA, the CDR3 is TGTGCCAGCAGTTACCGGGGCGGGGAGCTGTTTTTT. Its protein product is CASSYRGGELFF.

The chain links TRBV29-1 to TRBJ2-5; D uncertain. V gave up 5 bases and J gave up 1 base, with 11 bases separating them. Germline values: CDR1 SQVTM, CDR2 ANQGSEA. This CDR3 region has 13 residues. The CDR3 region has the DNA TGCAGCGTTCAAACAGCCCTCCAAGAGACCCAGTACTTC. This codes for CSVQTALQETQYF.

The chain recombines TRBV19 with TRBJ1-1; TRBD1 is a possible D gene (5 bases). Trimming cost V 2 bases and J 1 base, with 8 bases left between them. Germline lookup yields CDR1 LNHDA and CDR2 SQIVND (reference sequence). This CDR3 is 14 amino acids long. The CDR3 loop reads CASSIQGSNTEAFF. The CDR3 DNA reads as TGTGCCAGTAGTATACAGGGATCGAACACTGAAGCTTTCTTT.

The chain recombines TRBV5-1 with TRBJ2-1; D possibly corresponds to TRBD1 (6 bases). This CDR3 region has 17 residues. Trimming pared 3 bases from V and 0 bases from J, leaving 16 bases between. CDR1 is SGHRS and CDR2 is YFSETQ in the germline V gene. The CDR3, as DNA: TGCGCCAGCAGCTCGAACTTGCAGGGGAGCTCCTACAATGAGCAGTTCTTC. Its protein product is CASSSNLQGSSYNEQFF.

V gene TRBV5-1 combines with J gene TRBJ1-2; D is unclear. Germline V gene lookup returns CDR1 SGHRS and CDR2 YFSETQ. V was cut by 4 bases and J by 3 bases, with 16 bases left in between. CDR3 length: 15 amino acids. CDR3 DNA sequence: TGCGCCAGCAGCAGAGTAGGGAGGGAAGACTATGGCTACACCTTC. Protein: CASSRVGREDYGYTF.

CDR3 region: CASSPPTGPNTEAFF. CDR3 sequence (DNA): TGTGCCAGCAGTCCCCCGACAGGACCGAACACTGAAGCTTTCTTT. The chain combines TRBV27 with TRBJ1-1, with D perhaps TRBD1 (6 bases). V was cut by 5 bases and J by 1 base, with 14 bases left in between. Germline V CDR1 and CDR2: MNHEY, SMNVEV (reference sequence). This CDR3 is built from 15 residues.

J is TRBJ1-3 and V is TRBV4-1, with D unclear. Trimming shortened V by 0 bases and J by 0 bases, and 12 bases separated the two germline ends. Germline V gene lookup returns CDR1 MGHRA and CDR2 YSYEKL. The CDR3 length is 17 residues. CDR3 loop: CASSQDLRAYSGNTIYF. The CDR3 nucleotides are TGCGCCAGCAGCCAAGATTTGCGGGCATACTCTGGAAACACCATATATTTT.